This TCR beta chain was found in a study of shared clonotypes between healthy human individuals. Across the study: Those who served as donors were two women and three men between the ages of 18 and 49. Study results and limitations: As a rule, naive subsets had a larger estimated richness than memory subsets. Sequencing depth was predicted to influence how clonotypes are shared among donors.

Selected positively for CCR7 and CD45RO-negative, naive CD8 cells excluded terminally differentiated effector memory CD45RA+ cells. As to this clone: Its antigen is undetermined.

The germline gives CDR1 MDHEN, CDR2 SYDVKM. V trimming: 5 bases; J trimming: 3 bases; junction bases outside the gene matches: 6. The CDR3 extends over 14 amino acids. Template for every sorted-subset replicate PCR totaled 150 to 250 ng DNA, 25,000 to 35,000 T cell genomes. The data were produced by immunoSEQ multiplex PCR, yet TCRdb's version contains in-frame clones alone and is incomplete. The sample consists of roughly 850,000 clones, just over 95% of them appearing once. The chain has TRBV28 and TRBJ1-1, with 7 bases fitting TRBD1. This receptor was taken from a young man in good health. The material sequenced was naive CD8+ T cells sorted from blood. The CDR3 loop reads CASSDRVRDTEAFF. In DNA, the CDR3 is TGTGCCAGCAGTGACAGGGTTCGCGACACTGAAGCTTTCTTT.